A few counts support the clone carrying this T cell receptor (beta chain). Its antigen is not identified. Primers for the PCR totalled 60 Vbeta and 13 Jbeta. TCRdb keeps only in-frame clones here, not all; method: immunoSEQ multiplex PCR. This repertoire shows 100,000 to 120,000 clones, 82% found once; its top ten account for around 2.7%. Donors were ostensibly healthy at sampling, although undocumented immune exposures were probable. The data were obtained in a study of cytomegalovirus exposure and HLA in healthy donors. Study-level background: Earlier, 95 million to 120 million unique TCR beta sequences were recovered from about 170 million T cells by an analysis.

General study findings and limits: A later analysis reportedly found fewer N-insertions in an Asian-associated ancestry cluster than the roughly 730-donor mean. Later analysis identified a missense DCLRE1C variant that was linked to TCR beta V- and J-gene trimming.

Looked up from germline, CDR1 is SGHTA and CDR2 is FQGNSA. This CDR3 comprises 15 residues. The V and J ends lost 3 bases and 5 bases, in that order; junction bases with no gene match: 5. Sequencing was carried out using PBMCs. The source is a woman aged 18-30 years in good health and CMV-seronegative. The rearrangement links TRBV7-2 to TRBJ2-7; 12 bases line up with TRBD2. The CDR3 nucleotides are TGTGCCAGCAGCTTGTCCGGGACTAGCGGGCACGAGCAGTACTTC. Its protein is CASSLSGTSGHEQYF.